This TCR beta chain was retrieved from a study of cytomegalovirus exposure and HLA in healthy donors. Primers included in the PCR were 60 Vbeta and 13 Jbeta primers. Generated by immunoSEQ multiplex PCR, the TCRdb table keeps only in-frame clones and is missing some. This sample contains some 76,000 clones. Trimming removed 6 bases from V and 0 bases from J, with 14 bases in between. The length of the CDR3 is 15 residues. Germline assignment: CDR1 MNHNS and CDR2 SASEGT. The receptor comes from a female donor in good health and CMV-seropositive. The rearrangement joins TRBV6-1 to TRBJ1-1, with D tentatively TRBD1 (5 bases). Sequences were obtained from PBMCs. This CDR3 reads CASSRTTDMNTEAFF. The CDR3 DNA reads as TGTGCCAGCAGCCGAACGACAGATATGAACACTGAAGCTTTCTTT.